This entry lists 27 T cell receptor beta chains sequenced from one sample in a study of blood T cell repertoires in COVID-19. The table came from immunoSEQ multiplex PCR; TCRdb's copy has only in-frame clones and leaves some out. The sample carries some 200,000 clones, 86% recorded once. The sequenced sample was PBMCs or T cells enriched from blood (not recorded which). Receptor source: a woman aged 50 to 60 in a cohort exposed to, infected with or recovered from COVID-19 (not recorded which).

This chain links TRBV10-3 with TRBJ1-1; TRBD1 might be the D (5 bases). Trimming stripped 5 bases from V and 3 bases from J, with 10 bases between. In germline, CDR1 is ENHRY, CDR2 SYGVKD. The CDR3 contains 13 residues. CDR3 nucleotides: TGTGCCATCAGTCCAGGGAGGGACACTGAAGCTTTCTTT. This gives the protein CAISPGRDTEAFF.

The CDR3 nucleotides are TGTGCCAGCAGTTCAAAACGACACCGAAATGAGCAGTTCTTC. It specifies CASSSKRHRNEQFF. The V gene is TRBV6-5, the J gene TRBJ2-1; unclear D gene. The germline gives CDR1 MNHEY, CDR2 SVGAGI. Between the trimmed V and J ends, which lost 4 bases and 7 bases, there was a span of 14 bases. This CDR3 region has 14 residues.

The CDR3 DNA is TGTGCCAGCAGCACCCTCGACAGGGAATCACCCCTCCACTTT. This translates into CASSTLDRESPLHF. The J gene is TRBJ1-6, the V gene TRBV7-9, with 7 bases matching TRBD1. V trimming: 5 bases; J trimming: 10 bases; junction bases outside the gene matches: 8. The CDR3 sequence is 14 residues long. Germline CDR1 SEHNR, CDR2 FQNEAQ (reference sequence). The entire variable domain, with the rest obtained from reference TRBV7-9 and TRBJ1-6, is as follows: DTGVSQNPRHKITKRGQNVTFRCDPISEHNRLYWYRQTLGQGPEFLTYFQNEAQLEKSRLLSDRFSAERPKGSFSTLEIQRTEQGDSAMYLCASSTLDRESPLHFGNGTRLTVT.

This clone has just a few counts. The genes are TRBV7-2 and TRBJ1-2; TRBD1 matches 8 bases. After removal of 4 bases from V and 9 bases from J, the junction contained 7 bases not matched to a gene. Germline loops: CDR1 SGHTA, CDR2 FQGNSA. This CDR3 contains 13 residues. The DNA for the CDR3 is TGTGCCAGCAGCTCCGGGACAGGACGAAGCTACACCTTC. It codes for CASSSGTGRSYTF.

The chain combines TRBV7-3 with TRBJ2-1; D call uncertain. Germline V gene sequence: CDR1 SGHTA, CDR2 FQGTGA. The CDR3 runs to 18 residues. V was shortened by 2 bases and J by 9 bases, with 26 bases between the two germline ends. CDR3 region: CASSLRTPASSVGSEQFF. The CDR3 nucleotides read TGTGCCAGCAGCTTACGTACCCCGGCTAGTTCCGTCGGTTCTGAGCAGTTCTTC.

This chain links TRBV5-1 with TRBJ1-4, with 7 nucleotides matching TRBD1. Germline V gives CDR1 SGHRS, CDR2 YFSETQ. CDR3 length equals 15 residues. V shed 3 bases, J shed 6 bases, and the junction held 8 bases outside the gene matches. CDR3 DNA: TGCGCCAGCAGCTCTGGAAGGGGGCGGGATGAAAAACTGTTTTTT. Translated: CASSSGRGRDEKLFF.

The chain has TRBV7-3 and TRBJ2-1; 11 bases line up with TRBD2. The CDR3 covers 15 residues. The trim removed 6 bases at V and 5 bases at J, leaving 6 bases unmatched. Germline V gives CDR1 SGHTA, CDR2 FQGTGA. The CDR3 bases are TGTGCCAGCAGTATTGGACTAGCGGGCAACAATGAGCAGTTCTTC. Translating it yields CASSIGLAGNNEQFF. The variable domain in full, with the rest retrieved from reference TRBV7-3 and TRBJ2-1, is GAGVSQTPSNKVTEKGKYVELRCDPISGHTALYWYRQSLGQGPEFLIYFQGTGAADDSGLPNDRFFAVRPEGSVSTLKIQRTERGDSAVYLCASSIGLAGNNEQFFGPGTRLTVL.

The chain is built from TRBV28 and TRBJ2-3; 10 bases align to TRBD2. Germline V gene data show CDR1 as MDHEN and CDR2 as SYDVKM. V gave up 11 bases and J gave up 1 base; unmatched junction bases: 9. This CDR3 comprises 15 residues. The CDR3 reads CAATSGVVGTDTQYF. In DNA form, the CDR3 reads TGTGCCGCCACTAGCGGGGTAGTTGGCACAGATACGCAGTATTTT.

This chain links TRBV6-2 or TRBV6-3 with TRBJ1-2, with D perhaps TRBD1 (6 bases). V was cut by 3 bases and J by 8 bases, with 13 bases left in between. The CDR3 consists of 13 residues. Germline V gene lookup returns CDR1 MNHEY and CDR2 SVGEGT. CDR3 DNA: TGTGCCAGCAGTTATTCAGGGGCCGGCGGCTACACCTTC. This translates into CASSYSGAGGYTF.

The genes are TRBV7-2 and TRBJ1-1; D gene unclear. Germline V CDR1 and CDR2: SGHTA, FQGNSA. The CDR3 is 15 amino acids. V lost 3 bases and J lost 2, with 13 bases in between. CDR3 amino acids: CASSLWDRGNTEAFF. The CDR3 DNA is TGTGCCAGCAGCTTGTGGGATCGGGGAAACACTGAAGCTTTCTTT.

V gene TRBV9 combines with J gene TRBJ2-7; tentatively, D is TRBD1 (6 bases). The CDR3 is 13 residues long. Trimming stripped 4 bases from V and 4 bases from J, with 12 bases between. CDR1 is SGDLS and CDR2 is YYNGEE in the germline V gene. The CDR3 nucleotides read TGTGCCAGCAGCCCCAACCAGGGGTACGAGCAGTACTTC. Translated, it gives CASSPNQGYEQYF.

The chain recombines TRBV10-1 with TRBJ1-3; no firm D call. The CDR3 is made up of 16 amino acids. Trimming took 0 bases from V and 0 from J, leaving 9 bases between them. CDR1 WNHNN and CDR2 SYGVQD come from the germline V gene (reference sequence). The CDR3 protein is CASSESPPSSGNTIYF. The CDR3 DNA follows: TGCGCCAGCAGTGAGTCCCCACCGAGCTCTGGAAACACCATATATTTT.

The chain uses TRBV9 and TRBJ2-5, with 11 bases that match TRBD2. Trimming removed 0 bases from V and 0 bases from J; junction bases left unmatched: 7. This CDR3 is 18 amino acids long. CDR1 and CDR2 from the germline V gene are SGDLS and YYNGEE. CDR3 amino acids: CASSVGASGGSYQETQYF. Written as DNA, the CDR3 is TGTGCCAGCAGCGTAGGGGCTAGCGGGGGGTCGTACCAAGAGACCCAGTACTTC. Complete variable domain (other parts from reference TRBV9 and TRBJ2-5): DSGVTQTPKHLITATGQRVTLRCSPRSGDLSVYWYQQSLDQGLQFLIQYYNGEERAKGNILERFSAQQFPDLHSELNLSSLELGDSALYFCASSVGASGGSYQETQYFGPGTRLLVL.

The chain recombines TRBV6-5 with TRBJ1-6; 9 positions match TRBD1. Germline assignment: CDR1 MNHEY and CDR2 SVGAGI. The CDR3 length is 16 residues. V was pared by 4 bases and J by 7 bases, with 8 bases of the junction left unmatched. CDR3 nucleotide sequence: TGTGCCAGCAGTTCAAATACCGGGACAGGGAATTCACCCCTCCACTTT. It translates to CASSSNTGTGNSPLHF.

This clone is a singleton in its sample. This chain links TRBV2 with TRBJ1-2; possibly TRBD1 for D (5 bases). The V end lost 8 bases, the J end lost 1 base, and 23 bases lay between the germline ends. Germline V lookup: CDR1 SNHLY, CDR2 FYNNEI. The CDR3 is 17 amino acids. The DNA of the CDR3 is TGTGCCAGCTCCGGTCGTGGGAGGGGCGCATTTAACTATGGCTACACCTTC. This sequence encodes CASSGRGRGAFNYGYTF. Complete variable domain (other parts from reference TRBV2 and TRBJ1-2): EPEVTQTPSHQVTQMGQEVILRCVPISNHLYFYWYRQILGQKVEFLVSFYNNEISEKSEIFDDQFSVERPDGSNFTLKIRSTKLEDSAMYFCASSGRGRGAFNYGYTFGSGTRLTVV.

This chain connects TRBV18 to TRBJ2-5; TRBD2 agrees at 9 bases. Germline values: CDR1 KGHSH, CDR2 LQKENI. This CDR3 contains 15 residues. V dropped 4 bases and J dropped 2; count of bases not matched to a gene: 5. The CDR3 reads CASSLSGGQQETQYF. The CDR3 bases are TGTGCCAGCTCACTTAGCGGGGGCCAGCAAGAGACCCAGTACTTC.

The CDR3 is CASRSPRGPDTEAFF. The CDR3 nucleotides are TGTGCCAGCAGATCGCCCAGGGGGCCGGACACTGAAGCTTTCTTT. The chain recombines TRBV7-9 with TRBJ1-1; 8 positions agree with TRBD1. The CDR3 is made up of 15 amino acids. V lost 6 bases and J lost 3; bases outside the gene matches: 9. CDR1 SEHNR and CDR2 FQNEAQ come from the germline V gene (reference sequence).

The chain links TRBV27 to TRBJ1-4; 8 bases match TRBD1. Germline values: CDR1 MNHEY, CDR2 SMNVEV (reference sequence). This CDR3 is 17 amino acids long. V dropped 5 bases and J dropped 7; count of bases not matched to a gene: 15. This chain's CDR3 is CASSQLANRGKGEKLFF. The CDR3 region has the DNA TGTGCCAGCAGTCAGCTCGCGAACAGGGGGAAGGGTGAAAAACTGTTTTTT.

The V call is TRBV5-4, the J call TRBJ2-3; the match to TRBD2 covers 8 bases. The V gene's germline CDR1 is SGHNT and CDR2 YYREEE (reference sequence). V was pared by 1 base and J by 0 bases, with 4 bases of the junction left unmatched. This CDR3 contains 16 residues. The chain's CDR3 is CASSLRLASSTDTQYF. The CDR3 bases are TGTGCCAGCAGCTTGCGACTAGCGAGTAGCACAGATACGCAGTATTTT.

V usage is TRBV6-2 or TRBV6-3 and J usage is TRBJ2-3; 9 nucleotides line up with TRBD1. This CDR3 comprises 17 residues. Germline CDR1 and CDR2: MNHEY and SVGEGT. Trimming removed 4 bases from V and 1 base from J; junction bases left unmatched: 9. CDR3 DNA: TGTGCCAGCAGTTGGGACAGGGAGGAGAAAGGCACAGATACGCAGTATTTT. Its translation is CASSWDREEKGTDTQYF.

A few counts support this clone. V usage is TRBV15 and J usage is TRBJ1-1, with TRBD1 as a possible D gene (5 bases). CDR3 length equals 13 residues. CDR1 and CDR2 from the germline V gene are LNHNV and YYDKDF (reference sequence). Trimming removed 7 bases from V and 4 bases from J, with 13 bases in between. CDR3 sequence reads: CATTTQGGTEAFF. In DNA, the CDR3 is TGTGCCACCACCACCCAGGGCGGCACTGAAGCTTTCTTT.

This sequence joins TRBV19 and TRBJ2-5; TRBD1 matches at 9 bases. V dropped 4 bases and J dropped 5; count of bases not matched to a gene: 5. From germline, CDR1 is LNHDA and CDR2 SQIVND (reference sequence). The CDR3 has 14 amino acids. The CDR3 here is CASSSNRGRETQYF. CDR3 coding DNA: TGTGCCAGTAGTAGCAACAGGGGGCGGGAGACCCAGTACTTC.

CDR3 loop: CASSLVLAGVLNTGELFF. CDR3 nucleotide sequence: TGCGCCAGCAGCTTGGTGCTAGCGGGGGTTCTCAACACCGGGGAGCTGTTTTTT. V usage is TRBV5-1 and J usage is TRBJ2-2, with 10 bases aligning to TRBD2. The CDR3 covers 18 residues. The germline V gene encodes CDR1 SGHRS and CDR2 YFSETQ. V lost 0 bases, J lost 2 bases, and 7 bases stayed unmatched.

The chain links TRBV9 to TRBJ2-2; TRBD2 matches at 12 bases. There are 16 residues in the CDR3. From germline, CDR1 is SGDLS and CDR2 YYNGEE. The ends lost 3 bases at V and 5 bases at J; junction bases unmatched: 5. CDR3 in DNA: TGTGCCAGCAGCGGCCGACTAGCGGGGGTGACCGGGGAGCTGTTTTTT. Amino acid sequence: CASSGRLAGVTGELFF.

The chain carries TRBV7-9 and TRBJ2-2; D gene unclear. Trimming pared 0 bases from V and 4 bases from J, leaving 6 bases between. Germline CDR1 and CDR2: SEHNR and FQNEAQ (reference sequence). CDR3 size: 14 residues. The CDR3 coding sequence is TGTGCCAGCAGCTTAGCCGGGTCCACCGGGGAGCTGTTTTTT. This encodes CASSLAGSTGELFF.

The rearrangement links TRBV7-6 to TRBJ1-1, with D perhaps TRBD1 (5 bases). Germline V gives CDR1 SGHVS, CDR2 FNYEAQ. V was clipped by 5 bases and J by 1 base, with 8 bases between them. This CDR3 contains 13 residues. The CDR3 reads CASSHGQNTEAFF. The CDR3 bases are TGTGCCAGCAGCCACGGACAGAACACTGAAGCTTTCTTT.

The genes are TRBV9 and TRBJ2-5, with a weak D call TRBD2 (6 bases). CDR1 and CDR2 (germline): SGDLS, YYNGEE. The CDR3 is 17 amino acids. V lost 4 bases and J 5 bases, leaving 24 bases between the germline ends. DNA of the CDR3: TGTGCCAGCAGCCACCGGCAGGACTCGGGGGATCGGGAGACCCAGTACTTC. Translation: CASSHRQDSGDRETQYF.